One sample yielded the 28 T cell receptor beta chains listed below, sequenced in a study of cytomegalovirus exposure and HLA in healthy donors. Primers included in the PCR were 60 Vbeta and 13 Jbeta primers. Data came from immunoSEQ multiplex PCR; TCRdb stores just in-frame clones and leaves some out. The sample shows 70,000 to 100,000 clones, around two thirds of them seen only once. Sequencing was done on a sample of PBMCs. The receptors shown here come from a woman in her forties or fifties in good health and CMV-seropositive.

In its sample, this clone ranks as medium-sized. V gene TRBV7-9 combines with J gene TRBJ2-2; possible D gene TRBD2, 6 bases. Trimming pared 6 bases from V and 3 bases from J, leaving 17 bases between. In germline, CDR1 is SEHNR, CDR2 FQNEAQ (reference sequence). This CDR3 spans 16 amino acids. CDR3 nucleotide sequence: TGTGCCAGCAGGATGTCGGAGGGGTTGGACACCGGGGAGCTGTTTTTT. Translation: CASRMSEGLDTGELFF.

The CDR3 DNA reads TGTGCCAGCACCCTGACAGAAAGCACAGATACGCAGTATTTT. It encodes CASTLTESTDTQYF. The chain carries TRBV7-8 and TRBJ2-3; perhaps TRBD1 as D (5 bases). This CDR3 is built from 14 residues. Deletions cut 7 bases from V and 0 bases from J, with 11 bases between. Germline V gene sequence: CDR1 SGHVS, CDR2 FQNEAQ.

The chain couples TRBV18 to TRBJ2-1; 7 nucleotides line up with TRBD1. Looked up from germline, CDR1 is KGHSH and CDR2 is LQKENI. V dropped 5 bases and J dropped 2; count of bases not matched to a gene: 6. The CDR3 loop spans 15 amino acids. The CDR3 here is CASSNDRATYNEQFF. The CDR3 nucleotides read TGTGCCAGCTCAAACGACAGGGCAACCTACAATGAGCAGTTCTTC.

The genes are TRBV19 and TRBJ1-6, with D tentatively TRBD1 (6 bases). CDR1 is LNHDA, CDR2 SQIVND, per germline (reference sequence). This CDR3 is built from 15 residues. Trimming pared 6 bases from V and 7 bases from J, leaving 16 bases between. The CDR3 here is CASRNREVGNSPLHF. CDR3 nucleotides: TGTGCCAGTAGGAACAGGGAAGTGGGAAATTCACCCCTCCACTTT.

The CDR3 region has the DNA TGTGCCAGCAGCTCGTTTAGCGGGCCCCAAGAGACCCAGTACTTC. This gives the protein CASSSFSGPQETQYF. The chain recombines TRBV5-4 with TRBJ2-5; TRBD2 agrees at 7 bases. After removal of 3 bases from V and 1 base from J, the junction contained 6 bases not matched to a gene. The CDR3 is 15 amino acids. The V gene's germline CDR1 is SGHNT and CDR2 YYREEE (reference sequence).

This sequence joins TRBV6-5 and TRBJ2-7; D perhaps matches TRBD1 (5 bases). V shed 2 bases and J shed 3 bases, with 11 bases lying between them. This CDR3 has 14 amino acids. Germline V gene data show CDR1 as MNHEY and CDR2 as SVGAGI. CDR3 in DNA: TGTGCCAGCAGTTACGCAGGGCTCCACTACGAGCAGTACTTC. The encoded protein is CASSYAGLHYEQYF.

This clone came up once. V usage is TRBV13 and J usage is TRBJ2-5; 7 bases are a match to TRBD1. The V gene end was trimmed by 3 bases and the J gene end by 2 bases; junction bases not matched to a gene: 3. The V gene's germline CDR1 is PRHDT and CDR2 FYEKMQ (reference sequence). The CDR3 is 14 amino acids. The CDR3 loop reads CASSLGRGQETQYF. CDR3 coding DNA: TGTGCCAGCAGCTTGGGCAGGGGGCAAGAGACCCAGTACTTC.

The chain carries TRBV5-1 and TRBJ2-5; 9 bases line up with TRBD1. There are 14 residues in the CDR3. V lost 2 bases, J lost 5 bases, and 4 bases stayed unmatched. Germline CDR1 reads SGHRS; CDR2 reads YFSETQ. CDR3 sequence reads: CASSLRTGVETQYF. The CDR3 nucleotides read TGCGCCAGCAGCTTAAGGACAGGGGTTGAGACCCAGTACTTC.

The chain couples TRBV28 to TRBJ2-4; the match to TRBD1 covers 8 bases. This CDR3 contains 17 residues. Germline loops: CDR1 MDHEN, CDR2 SYDVKM. V was pared by 2 bases and J by 0 bases, with 6 bases of the junction left unmatched. DNA of the CDR3: TGTGCCAGCAGTTTAAATCAGGGGGCCCTAGCCAAAAACATTCAGTACTTC. Amino acid sequence: CASSLNQGALAKNIQYF. The full variable domain, its missing parts supplied by reference TRBV28 and TRBJ2-4, is DVKVTQSSRYLVKRTGEKVFLECVQDMDHENMFWYRQDPGLGLRLIYFSYDVKMKEKGDIPEGYSVSREKKERFSLILESASTNQTSMYLCASSLNQGALAKNIQYFGAGTRLSVL.

This clone was found a few times. The chain couples TRBV4-1 to TRBJ2-2; 8 nucleotides match TRBD1. Per the germline V gene, CDR1 is MGHRA and CDR2 is YSYEKL. This CDR3 contains 19 residues. V gave up 0 bases and J gave up 6 bases; unmatched junction bases: 15. The CDR3 reads CASSQDRGRGLSYAGELFF. The DNA for the CDR3 is TGCGCCAGCAGCCAAGATCGGGGCAGGGGGCTGTCTTACGCCGGGGAGCTGTTTTTT.

This clone occurred a few times. The chain employs TRBV6-6 and TRBJ1-5; TRBD1 is a possible D gene (6 bases). Germline-derived CDR1 and CDR2 are MNHNY and SVGAGI (reference sequence). V lost 6 bases, J lost 2 bases, and 11 bases lay in between. The CDR3 is 14 amino acids. CDR3 coding DNA: TGTGCCAGCAGCCGGGGGGGGCGCAATCAGCCCCAGCATTTT. It is translated as CASSRGGRNQPQHF.

The V and J genes are TRBV19 and TRBJ1-2, with D perhaps matching TRBD1 (6 bases). Looked up from germline, CDR1 is LNHDA and CDR2 is SQIVND (reference sequence). The V gene lost 3 bases and the J gene lost 4 bases, with 12 bases spanning the gap. This CDR3 region has 14 residues. The CDR3 loop reads CASSIRGRGYGYTF. The CDR3, as DNA: TGTGCCAGTAGTATCAGGGGTAGGGGCTATGGCTACACCTTC.

A few counts support this clone. This sequence joins TRBV7-2 and TRBJ1-6; 10 bases fit TRBD1. From germline, CDR1 is SGHTA and CDR2 FQGNSA. This CDR3 contains 16 residues. The V and J ends lost 5 bases and 7 bases, in that order; junction bases with no gene match: 8. The CDR3 spells CASSLRQGALNSPLHF. CDR3 DNA sequence: TGTGCCAGCAGCCTACGACAGGGGGCATTAAATTCACCCCTCCACTTT. Complete variable domain (other parts from reference TRBV7-2 and TRBJ1-6): GAGVSQSPSNKVTEKGKDVELRCDPISGHTALYWYRQSLGQGLEFLIYFQGNSAPDKSGLPSDRFSAERTGGSVSTLTIQRTQQEDSAVYLCASSLRQGALNSPLHFGNGTRLTVT.

J is TRBJ2-5 and V is TRBV15, with no clear D. There are 14 residues in the CDR3. Per the germline V gene, CDR1 is LNHNV and CDR2 is YYDKDF (reference sequence). The germline V and J ends were trimmed by 1 base and 5 bases, with 11 bases remaining between them. DNA for the CDR3: TGTGCCACCAGCAGAGTTTACGGGTGGGAGACCCAGTACTTC. Translated, it gives CATSRVYGWETQYF.

The chain combines TRBV19 with TRBJ2-5; 13 bases are shared with TRBD2. J gave up 5 bases and V 3 bases, and 9 bases lay outside the gene matches. The CDR3 is 17 residues long. Germline CDR1 is LNHDA and CDR2 is SQIVND (reference sequence). The CDR3 loop reads CASSMGLAGLGIETQYF. CDR3 sequence (DNA): TGTGCCAGTAGTATGGGACTAGCGGGGTTGGGGATTGAGACCCAGTACTTC.

V gene TRBV7-9 combines with J gene TRBJ2-7, with D maybe TRBD1 (5 bases). There are 14 residues in the CDR3. Germline V gene data show CDR1 as SEHNR and CDR2 as FQNEAQ (reference sequence). The V gene lost 5 bases and the J gene lost 2 bases, with 13 bases spanning the gap. The chain's CDR3 is CASSLGASPYEQYF. DNA for the CDR3: TGTGCCAGCAGCCTAGGGGCGTCGCCCTACGAGCAGTACTTC.

CDR3 in amino acids: CASSLGQYGNTEAFF. In DNA form, the CDR3 reads TGCGCCAGCAGCTTGGGTCAATACGGGAACACTGAAGCTTTCTTT. The chain couples TRBV5-1 to TRBJ1-1; D unresolved. The CDR3 consists of 15 residues. Trimming removed 0 bases at V and 1 base at J, with 10 bases between. In germline, CDR1 is SGHRS, CDR2 YFSETQ.

This clone came up a few times. The rearrangement joins TRBV5-1 to TRBJ2-5; 7 bases fit TRBD1. The germline gives CDR1 SGHRS, CDR2 YFSETQ. The junction had 3 bases not matched to a gene; V was cut back by 0 bases and J by 4 bases. The CDR3 has 14 amino acids. The CDR3 here is CASSLGAGGETQYF. CDR3 in DNA: TGCGCCAGCAGCTTGGGAGCAGGGGGAGAGACCCAGTACTTC.

This chain links TRBV18 with TRBJ1-1; tentatively, D is TRBD1 (5 bases). Deletions cut 3 bases from V and 2 bases from J, with 16 bases between. In germline, CDR1 is KGHSH, CDR2 LQKENI. CDR3 length equals 16 residues. DNA for the CDR3: TGTGCCAGCTCACCGCCGGTAAACAGGTTTAACACTGAAGCTTTCTTT. Protein product: CASSPPVNRFNTEAFF.

As regards this clone: The sample carries other DNA sequences with the same CDR3. The rearrangement joins TRBV5-1 to TRBJ1-4; the match to TRBD1 covers 9 bases. Looked up from germline, CDR1 is SGHRS and CDR2 is YFSETQ. This CDR3 is built from 14 residues. V was pared by 0 bases and J by 7 bases, with 1 base of the junction left unmatched. CDR3 region: CASSLGQGGEKLFF. CDR3 coding DNA: TGCGCCAGCAGCTTGGGACAGGGGGGTGAAAAACTGTTTTTT.

The chain recombines TRBV25-1 with TRBJ1-2; TRBD1 agrees at 8 bases. Germline V gives CDR1 MGHDK, CDR2 SYGVNS. The CDR3 covers 14 residues. J gave up 5 bases and V 3 bases, and 5 bases lay outside the gene matches. This CDR3 is CASSEPDRAYGYTF. CDR3 in DNA: TGTGCCAGCAGTGAGCCGGACAGGGCTTATGGCTACACCTTC.

V usage is TRBV19 and J usage is TRBJ2-1; 11 bases are shared with TRBD2. The CDR3 is made up of 16 amino acids. The germline gives CDR1 LNHDA, CDR2 SQIVND (reference sequence). V lost 2 bases and J lost 8; bases outside the gene matches: 8. CDR3 coding DNA: TGTGCCAGTAGTATACTAGCGGGGGGCCCGAGGGATGAGCAGTTCTTC. Amino acid sequence: CASSILAGGPRDEQFF.

The rearrangement uses TRBV6-1 and TRBJ1-5; possibly TRBD1 for D (6 bases). CDR3 length: 14 amino acids. V was shortened by 8 bases and J by 3 bases, with 14 bases between the two germline ends. Per germline, CDR1 MNHNS and CDR2 SASEGT. The CDR3 reads CASRDTNTNQPQHF. The CDR3 nucleotides are TGTGCCAGCCGGGACACCAACACCAATCAGCCCCAGCATTTT.

This clone was seen only a few times. The V call is TRBV10-3, the J call TRBJ1-5; D call uncertain. This CDR3 is built from 12 residues. CDR1 ENHRY and CDR2 SYGVKD come from the germline V gene. V was shortened by 4 bases and J by 4 bases, with 5 bases between the two germline ends. CDR3 sequence reads: CAISAGNQPQHF. CDR3 DNA sequence: TGTGCCATCAGTGCCGGGAATCAGCCCCAGCATTTT.

The rearrangement uses TRBV11-2 and TRBJ1-5; D gene ambiguous. The CDR3 is 15 residues long. With 2 bases removed from V and 0 bases from J, the gap between germline ends came to 8 bases. Germline CDR1 and CDR2: SGHAT and FQNNGV. The CDR3 bases are TGTGCCAGCAGCTTAACATACGATAGCAATCAGCCCCAGCATTTT. Translation gives CASSLTYDSNQPQHF.

This clone has only a few counts. The chain is built from TRBV5-6 and TRBJ1-4, with D maybe TRBD1 (6 bases). CDR1 is SGHDT, CDR2 YYEEEE, per germline. CDR3 size: 16 residues. V was shortened by 3 bases and J by 8 bases, with 20 bases between the two germline ends. CDR3 in amino acids: CASSSSAGAFDEKLFF. The CDR3 DNA follows: TGTGCCAGCAGCTCTTCAGCGGGGGCTTTCGACGAAAAACTGTTTTTT. Full variable domain (outside the CDR3, taken from reference TRBV5-6 and TRBJ1-4): DAGVTQSPTHLIKTRGQQVTLRCSPKSGHDTVSWYQQALGQGPQFIFQYYEEEERQRGNFPDRFSGHQFPNYSSELNVNALLLGDSALYLCASSSSAGAFDEKLFFGSGTQLSVL.

This rearrangement joins TRBV5-5 to TRBJ2-7, with a tentative D call TRBD2 (6 bases). CDR3 length equals 13 residues. Trimming shortened V by 3 bases and J by 3 bases, and 10 bases separated the two germline ends. Germline assignment: CDR1 SGHKS and CDR2 YYEKEE (reference sequence). CDR3 DNA: TGTGCCAGCAGCTCCGGGACTTACTACGAGCAGTACGTC. Its protein product is CASSSGTYYEQYV.

For this clone: At one end, the junction sequence differs from germline, possibly due to a read error. The J gene is TRBJ2-7, the V gene TRBV7-9; 8 bases are a match to TRBD1. The length of the CDR3 is 15 residues. The germline V gene encodes CDR1 SEHNR and CDR2 FQNEAQ (reference sequence). The CDR3 sequence: CSSSYYPRRGHEQYF. The DNA of the CDR3 is TGTTCCAGCAGCTATTACCCTCGCAGGGGGCACGAGCAGTACTTC.